Presented here are 6 T cell receptor beta chains from one specimen sequenced in a study of control samples from healthy donors and cancer patients (dated by TCRdb to about 2020). Libraries were prepared through the immunoSEQ multiplex PCR assay. TCRdb carries this immuneACCESS record with in-frame sequences only. Its versions omit some clonotypes, under half of them owing to an unresolved V gene in the studies checked, with the rest unexplained. Present in this sample are over 150,000 clones, approximately 94% of which were seen just once. 1.1% to 1.5% of the sample is taken by the ten largest. Sample: blood. The origin of the receptors is a young woman in good health.

To note about this clone: In the same sample, other DNA sequences code for this CDR3. This rearrangement joins TRBV27 to TRBJ1-2; weak D call: TRBD1 (6 bases). V shed 4 bases and J shed 3 bases, with 12 bases lying between them. The CDR3 length is 14 residues. Germline-derived CDR1 and CDR2 are MNHEY and SMNVEV (reference sequence). In DNA form, the CDR3 reads TGTGCCAGCAGTTCTTCTGGGGGCGACTATGGCTACACCTTC. Its translation: CASSSSGGDYGYTF.

The chain combines TRBV6-4 with TRBJ1-5, with TRBD1 matching 7 bases. The germline V gene encodes CDR1 MRHNA and CDR2 SNTAGT. The length of the CDR3 is 15 residues. V shed 4 bases and J 6 bases; nucleotides not matched to a gene: 9. CDR3 amino acids: CASSAPTGLPQPQHF. Written as DNA, the CDR3 is TGTGCCAGCAGTGCCCCGACAGGGCTCCCTCAGCCCCAGCATTTT.

The rearrangement links TRBV6-1 to TRBJ2-2, with D possibly matching TRBD2 (6 bases). The CDR3 loop spans 18 amino acids. Germline CDR1 and CDR2: MNHNS and SASEGT. Between the trimmed V and J ends, which lost 3 bases and 4 bases, there was a span of 21 bases. CDR3 protein: CASSDLWDSKRSTGELFF. The CDR3, as DNA: TGTGCCAGCAGTGACCTTTGGGACTCAAAGAGGAGCACCGGGGAGCTGTTTTTT.

This chain connects TRBV28 to TRBJ2-5; 7 bases align to TRBD2. The CDR3 has 16 amino acids. The V segment lost 1 base and the J segment 3 bases; nucleotides outside the gene matches: 8. The germline CDR1 and CDR2 sequences are MDHEN and SYDVKM. The chain's CDR3 is CASSLSLKRDEETQYF. DNA for the CDR3: TGTGCCAGCAGTTTATCCCTAAAGCGGGACGAAGAGACCCAGTACTTC. Drawing the rest from reference TRBV28 and TRBJ2-5, the complete variable domain is DVKVTQSSRYLVKRTGEKVFLECVQDMDHENMFWYRQDPGLGLRLIYFSYDVKMKEKGDIPEGYSVSREKKERFSLILESASTNQTSMYLCASSLSLKRDEETQYFGPGTRLLVL.

The chain employs TRBV10-2 and TRBJ1-2; tentative D call: TRBD1 (5 bases). CDR1 and CDR2 (germline): WSHSY, SAAADI. CDR3 length equals 15 residues. V was shortened by 2 bases and J by 4 bases, with 14 bases between the two germline ends. Here the CDR3 DNA reads TGCGCCAGCAGTGAGAGGGGACTTTCCCCCTATGGCTACACCTTC. This translates into CASSERGLSPYGYTF.

The rearrangement links TRBV11-3 to TRBJ2-4; TRBD2 might be the D (6 bases). The CDR3 length is 14 residues. Trimming pared 5 bases from V and 8 bases from J, leaving 16 bases between. Germline V gene sequence: CDR1 SGHNT, CDR2 YENEEA. In nucleotides, the CDR3 is TGTGCCAGCAGCCAGGGACTGCAGTGGGACATTCAGTACTTC. Its protein is CASSQGLQWDIQYF.